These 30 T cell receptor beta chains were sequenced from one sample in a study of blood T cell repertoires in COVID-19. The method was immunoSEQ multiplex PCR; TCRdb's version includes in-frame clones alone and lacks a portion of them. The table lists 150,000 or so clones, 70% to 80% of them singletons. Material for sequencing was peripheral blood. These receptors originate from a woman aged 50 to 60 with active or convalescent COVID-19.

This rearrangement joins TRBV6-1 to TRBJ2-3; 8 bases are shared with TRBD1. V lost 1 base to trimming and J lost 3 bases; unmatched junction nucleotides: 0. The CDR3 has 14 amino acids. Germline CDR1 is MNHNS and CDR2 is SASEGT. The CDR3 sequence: CASSEGQGTDTQYF. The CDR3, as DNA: TGTGCCAGCAGTGAAGGACAGGGGACAGATACGCAGTATTTT.

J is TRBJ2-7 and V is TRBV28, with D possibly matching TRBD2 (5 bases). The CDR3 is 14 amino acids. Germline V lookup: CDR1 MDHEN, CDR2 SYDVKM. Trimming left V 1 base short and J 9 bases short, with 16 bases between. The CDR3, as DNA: TGTGCCAGCAGTTTATCTCTAGCTGTACCCGGGCAGTACTTC. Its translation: CASSLSLAVPGQYF.

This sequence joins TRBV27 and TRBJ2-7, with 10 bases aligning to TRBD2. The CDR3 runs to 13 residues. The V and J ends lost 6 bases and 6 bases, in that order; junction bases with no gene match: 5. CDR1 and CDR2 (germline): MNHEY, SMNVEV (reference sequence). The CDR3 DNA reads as TGTGCCAGCAGAGAGGGACTAGCGAGCGAGCAGTACTTC. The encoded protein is CASREGLASEQYF.

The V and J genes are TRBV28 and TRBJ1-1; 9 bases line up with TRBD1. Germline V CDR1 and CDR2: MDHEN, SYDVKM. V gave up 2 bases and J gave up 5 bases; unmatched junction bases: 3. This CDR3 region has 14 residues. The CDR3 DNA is TGTGCCAGCAGTTTAGACAGGGGGGTTACTGAAGCTTTCTTT. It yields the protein CASSLDRGVTEAFF.

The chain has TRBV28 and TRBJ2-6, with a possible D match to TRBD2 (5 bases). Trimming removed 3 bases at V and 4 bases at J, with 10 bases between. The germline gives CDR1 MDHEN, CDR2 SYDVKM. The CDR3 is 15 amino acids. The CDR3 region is CASSFPGSGANVLTF. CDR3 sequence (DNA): TGTGCCAGCAGTTTCCCGGGGTCCGGGGCCAACGTCCTGACTTTC.

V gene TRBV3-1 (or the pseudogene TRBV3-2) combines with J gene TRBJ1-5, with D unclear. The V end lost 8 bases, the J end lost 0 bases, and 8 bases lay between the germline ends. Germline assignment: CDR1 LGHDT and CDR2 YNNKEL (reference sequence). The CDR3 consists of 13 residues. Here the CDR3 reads CASPCYSNQPQHF. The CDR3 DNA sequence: TGTGCCAGCCCTTGTTATAGCAATCAGCCCCAGCATTTT.

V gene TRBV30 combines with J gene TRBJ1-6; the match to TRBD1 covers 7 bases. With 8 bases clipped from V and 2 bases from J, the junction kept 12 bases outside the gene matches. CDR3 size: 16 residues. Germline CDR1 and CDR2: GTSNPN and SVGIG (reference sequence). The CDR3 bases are TGTGCCCTTAGGGGGAACAGGGGAGCCTATAATTCACCCCTCCACTTT. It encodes CALRGNRGAYNSPLHF.

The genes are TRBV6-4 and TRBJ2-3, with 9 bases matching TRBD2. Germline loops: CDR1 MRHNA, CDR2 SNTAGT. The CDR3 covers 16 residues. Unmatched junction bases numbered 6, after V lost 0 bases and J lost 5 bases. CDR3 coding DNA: TGTGCCAGCAGTGACTCTCGCGGGGGGGCCGTAGATACGCAGTATTTT. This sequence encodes CASSDSRGGAVDTQYF.

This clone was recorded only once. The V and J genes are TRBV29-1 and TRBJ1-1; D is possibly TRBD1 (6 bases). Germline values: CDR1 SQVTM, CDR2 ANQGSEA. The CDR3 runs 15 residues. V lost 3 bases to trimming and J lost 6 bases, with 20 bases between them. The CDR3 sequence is CSVDTSGGAEAEAFF. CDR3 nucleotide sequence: TGCAGCGTTGATACCTCGGGGGGGGCTGAGGCTGAAGCTTTCTTT.

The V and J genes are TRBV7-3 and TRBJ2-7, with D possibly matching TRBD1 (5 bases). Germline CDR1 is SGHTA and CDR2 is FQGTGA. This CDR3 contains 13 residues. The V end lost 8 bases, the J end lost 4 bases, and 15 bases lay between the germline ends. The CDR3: CASSLGQQYEQYF. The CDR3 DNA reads TGTGCCAGCTCACTGGGGCAGCAGTACGAGCAGTACTTC.

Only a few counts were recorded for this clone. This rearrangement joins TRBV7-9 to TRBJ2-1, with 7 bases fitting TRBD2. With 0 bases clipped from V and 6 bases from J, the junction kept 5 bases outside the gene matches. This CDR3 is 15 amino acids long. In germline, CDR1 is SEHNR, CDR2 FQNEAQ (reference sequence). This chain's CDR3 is CASSLAPRGSNEQFF. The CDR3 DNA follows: TGTGCCAGCAGCTTAGCGCCGCGGGGGAGCAATGAGCAGTTCTTC.

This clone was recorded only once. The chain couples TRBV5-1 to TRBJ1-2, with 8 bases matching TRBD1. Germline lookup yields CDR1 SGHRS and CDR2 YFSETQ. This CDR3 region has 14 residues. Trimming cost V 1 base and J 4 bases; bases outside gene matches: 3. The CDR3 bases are TGCGCCAGCAGCTTGTCACAGGGGGTCTATGGCTACACCTTC. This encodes CASSLSQGVYGYTF.

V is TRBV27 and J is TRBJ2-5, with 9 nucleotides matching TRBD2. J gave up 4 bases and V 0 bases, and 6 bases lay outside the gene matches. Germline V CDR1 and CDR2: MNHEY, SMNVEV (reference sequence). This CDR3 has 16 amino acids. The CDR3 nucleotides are TGTGCCAGCAGTTTATCCCCAGCGGGAGGAGGAGAGACCCAGTACTTC. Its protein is CASSLSPAGGGETQYF.

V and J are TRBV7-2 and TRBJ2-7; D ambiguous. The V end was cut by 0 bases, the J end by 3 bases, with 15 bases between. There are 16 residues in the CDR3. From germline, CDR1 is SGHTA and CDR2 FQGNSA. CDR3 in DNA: TGTGCCAGCAGCTTAGCGAACAGTTTCGTCTACTACGAGCAGTACTTC. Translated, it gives CASSLANSFVYYEQYF.

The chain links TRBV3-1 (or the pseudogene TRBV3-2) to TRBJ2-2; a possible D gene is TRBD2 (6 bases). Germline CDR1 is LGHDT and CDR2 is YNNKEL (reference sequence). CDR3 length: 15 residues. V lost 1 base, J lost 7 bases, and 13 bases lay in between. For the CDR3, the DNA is TGTGCCAGCAGCCAAGGGAGGGCCAACGGCGGGGAGCTGTTTTTT. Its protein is CASSQGRANGGELFF.

DNA of the CDR3: TGTGCCAGCAGACAGACGGGGGGAAGCACAGATACGCAGTATTTT. Translation gives CASRQTGGSTDTQYF. V gene TRBV7-2 combines with J gene TRBJ2-3, with TRBD2 matching over 7 bases. CDR1 is SGHTA, CDR2 FQGNSA, per germline. The length of the CDR3 is 15 residues. With 6 bases clipped from V and 0 bases from J, the junction kept 6 bases outside the gene matches.

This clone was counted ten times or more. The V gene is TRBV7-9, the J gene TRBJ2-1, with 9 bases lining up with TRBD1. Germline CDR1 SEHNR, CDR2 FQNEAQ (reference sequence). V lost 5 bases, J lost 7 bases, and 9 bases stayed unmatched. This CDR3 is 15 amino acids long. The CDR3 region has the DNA TGTGCCAGCAGCGTCCGACAGGGGGGGTTGAATGAGCAGTTCTTC. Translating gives CASSVRQGGLNEQFF.

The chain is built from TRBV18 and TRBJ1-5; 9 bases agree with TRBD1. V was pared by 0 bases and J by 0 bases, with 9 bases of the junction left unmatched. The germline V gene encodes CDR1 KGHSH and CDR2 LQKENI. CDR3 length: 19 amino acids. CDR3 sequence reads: CASSPPSGQGINSNQPQHF. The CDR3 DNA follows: TGTGCCAGCTCACCACCATCGGGACAGGGAATTAATAGCAATCAGCCCCAGCATTTT.

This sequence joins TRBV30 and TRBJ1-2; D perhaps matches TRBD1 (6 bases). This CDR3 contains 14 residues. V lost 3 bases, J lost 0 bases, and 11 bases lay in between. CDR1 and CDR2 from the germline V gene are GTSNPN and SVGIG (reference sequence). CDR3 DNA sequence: TGTGCCTGGAGATACAGGGTCACTAACTATGGCTACACCTTC. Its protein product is CAWRYRVTNYGYTF.

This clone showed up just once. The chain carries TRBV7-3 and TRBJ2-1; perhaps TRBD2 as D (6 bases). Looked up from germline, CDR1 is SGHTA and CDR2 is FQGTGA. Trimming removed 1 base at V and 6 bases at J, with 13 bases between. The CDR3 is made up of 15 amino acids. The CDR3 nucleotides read TGTGCCAGCAGCTTAATCGGGAGTTCTTCCAATGAGCAGTTCTTC. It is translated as CASSLIGSSSNEQFF.

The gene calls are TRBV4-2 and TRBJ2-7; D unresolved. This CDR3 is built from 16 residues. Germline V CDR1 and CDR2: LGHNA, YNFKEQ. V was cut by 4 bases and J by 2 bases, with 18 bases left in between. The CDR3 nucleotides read TGTGCCAGCAGCCCAGGTGGCACAGAGAGAGCCTACGAGCAGTACTTC. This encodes CASSPGGTERAYEQYF.

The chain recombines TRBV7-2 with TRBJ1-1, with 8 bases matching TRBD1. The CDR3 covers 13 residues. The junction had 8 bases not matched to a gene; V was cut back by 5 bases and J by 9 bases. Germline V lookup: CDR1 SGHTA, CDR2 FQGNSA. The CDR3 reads CASSTRQGAQAFF. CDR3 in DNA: TGTGCCAGCAGCACCCGGCAGGGGGCGCAAGCTTTCTTT. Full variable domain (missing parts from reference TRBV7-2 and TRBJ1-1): GAGVSQSPSNKVTEKGKDVELRCDPISGHTALYWYRQSLGQGLEFLIYFQGNSAPDKSGLPSDRFSAERTGGSVSTLTIQRTQQEDSAVYLCASSTRQGAQAFFGQGTRLTVV.

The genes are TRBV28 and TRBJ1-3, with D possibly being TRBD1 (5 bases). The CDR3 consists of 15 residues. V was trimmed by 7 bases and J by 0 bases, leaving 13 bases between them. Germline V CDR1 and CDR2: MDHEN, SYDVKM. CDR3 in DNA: TGTGCCAGCACCACTATGGGGGGCTCTGGAAACACCATATATTTT. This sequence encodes CASTTMGGSGNTIYF. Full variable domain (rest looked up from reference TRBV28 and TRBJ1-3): DVKVTQSSRYLVKRTGEKVFLECVQDMDHENMFWYRQDPGLGLRLIYFSYDVKMKEKGDIPEGYSVSREKKERFSLILESASTNQTSMYLCASTTMGGSGNTIYFGEGSWLTVV.

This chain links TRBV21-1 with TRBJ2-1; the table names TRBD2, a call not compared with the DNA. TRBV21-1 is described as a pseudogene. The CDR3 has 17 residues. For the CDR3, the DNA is TGTGCCAGCAGCATCTTGACCTCTTGGAGGACCTACAATGAGCAGTTCTTC. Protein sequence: CASSILTSWRTYNEQFF.

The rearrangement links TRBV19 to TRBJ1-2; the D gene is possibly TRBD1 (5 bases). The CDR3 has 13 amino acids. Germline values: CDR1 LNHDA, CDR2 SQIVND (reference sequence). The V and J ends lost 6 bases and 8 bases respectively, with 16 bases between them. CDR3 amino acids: CASSRDWRQGYTF. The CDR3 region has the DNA TGTGCCAGTAGCCGGGACTGGAGGCAAGGCTACACCTTC.

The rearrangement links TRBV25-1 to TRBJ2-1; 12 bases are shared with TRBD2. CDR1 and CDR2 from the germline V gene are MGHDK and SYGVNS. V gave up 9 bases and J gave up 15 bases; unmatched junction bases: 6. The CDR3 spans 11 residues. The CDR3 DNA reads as TGTGCCAGGACCCCGACTAGCGGGGGGTTCTTC. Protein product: CARTPTSGGFF.

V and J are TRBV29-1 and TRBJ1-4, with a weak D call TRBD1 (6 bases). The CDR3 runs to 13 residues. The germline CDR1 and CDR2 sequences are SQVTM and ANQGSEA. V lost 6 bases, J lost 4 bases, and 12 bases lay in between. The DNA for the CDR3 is TGCAGCGTCCGAGGACAGCTTAATGAAAAACTGTTTTTT. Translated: CSVRGQLNEKLFF.

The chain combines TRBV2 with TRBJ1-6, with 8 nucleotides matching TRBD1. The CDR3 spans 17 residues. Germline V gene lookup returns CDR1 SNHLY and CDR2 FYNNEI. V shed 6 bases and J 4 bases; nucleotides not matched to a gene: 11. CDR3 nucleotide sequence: TGTGCCAGCAGCGCTAGTCCCCAGGGGGCGTATAATTCACCCCTCCACTTT. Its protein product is CASSASPQGAYNSPLHF.

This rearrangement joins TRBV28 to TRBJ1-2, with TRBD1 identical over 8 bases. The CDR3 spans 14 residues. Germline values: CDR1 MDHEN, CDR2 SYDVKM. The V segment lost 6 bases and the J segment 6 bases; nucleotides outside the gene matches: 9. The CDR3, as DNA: TGTGCCAGCAGCCGTGGACAGGGAAGGGATGGCTACACCTTC. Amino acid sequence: CASSRGQGRDGYTF.

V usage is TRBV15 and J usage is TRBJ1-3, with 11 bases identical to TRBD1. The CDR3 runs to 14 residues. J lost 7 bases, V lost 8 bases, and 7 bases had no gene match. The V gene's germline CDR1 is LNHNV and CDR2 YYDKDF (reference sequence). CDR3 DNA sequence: TGTGCCACCCGTCCCGGGACAGGGGGGAACACCATATATTTT. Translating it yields CATRPGTGGNTIYF.